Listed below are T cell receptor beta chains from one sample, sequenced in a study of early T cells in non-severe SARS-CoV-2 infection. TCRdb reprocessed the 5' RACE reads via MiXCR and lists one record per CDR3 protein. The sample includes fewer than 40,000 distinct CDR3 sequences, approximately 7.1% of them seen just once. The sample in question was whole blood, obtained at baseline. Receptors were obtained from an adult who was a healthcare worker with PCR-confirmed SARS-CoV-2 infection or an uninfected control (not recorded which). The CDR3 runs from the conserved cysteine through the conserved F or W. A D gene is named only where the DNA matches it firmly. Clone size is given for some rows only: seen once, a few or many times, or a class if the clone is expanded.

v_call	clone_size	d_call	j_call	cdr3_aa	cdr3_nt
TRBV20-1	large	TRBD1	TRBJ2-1	CSARSRQGWRDNEQFF	TGCAGTGCTAGGTCGAGACAGGGGTGGAGGGATAATGAGCAGTTCTTC
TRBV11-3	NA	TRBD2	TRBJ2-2	CASRSRTSGDTGELFF	TGTGCCAGCAGGTCGAGGACTAGCGGCGACACCGGGGAGCTGTTTTTT
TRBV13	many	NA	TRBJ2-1	CASSRGWGNNEQFF	TGTGCCAGCAGCCGGGGGTGGGGAAACAATGAGCAGTTCTTC
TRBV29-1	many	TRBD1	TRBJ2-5	CSVEEDRGQTQYF	TGCAGCGTTGAGGAGGACAGGGGGCAGACCCAGTACTTC
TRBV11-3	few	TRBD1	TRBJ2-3	CASSPGQAPRADTQYF	TGTGCCAGCAGCCCAGGACAGGCGCCAAGGGCAGATACGCAGTATTTT
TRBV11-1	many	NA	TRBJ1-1	CASSPAVTEAFF	TGTGCCAGCAGCCCAGCTGTCACTGAAGCTTTCTTT
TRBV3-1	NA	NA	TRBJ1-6	CASSLGDSPLHF	TGTGCCAGCAGCCTAGGGGATTCACCCCTCCACTTT
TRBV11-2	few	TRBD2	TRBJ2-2	CASSPRGVVTGELFF	TGTGCCAGCAGCCCCCGGGGGGTCGTTACCGGGGAGCTGTTTTTT
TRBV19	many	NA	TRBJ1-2	CASTSLAENYGYTF	TGTGCCAGTACTTCTCTCGCGGAAAACTATGGCTACACCTTC
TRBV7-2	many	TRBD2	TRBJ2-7	CASSLTTSGAYEQYF	TGTGCCAGCAGCCTAACGACTAGCGGAGCCTACGAGCAGTACTTC
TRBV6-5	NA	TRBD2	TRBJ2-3	CASSYASGTRFSTDTQYF	TGTGCCAGCAGTTACGCCTCCGGGACTAGATTTAGCACAGATACGCAGTATTTT
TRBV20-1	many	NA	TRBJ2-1	CSARALHIQINEQFF	TGCAGTGCTAGAGCCCTCCACATCCAAATCAATGAGCAGTTCTTC
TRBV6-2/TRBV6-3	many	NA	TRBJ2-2	CASSYIRDTGELFF	TGTGCCAGCAGTTATATCAGGGACACCGGGGAGCTGTTTTTT
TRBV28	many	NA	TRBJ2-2	CASNRVLSTGELFF	TGTGCCAGCAACAGGGTACTGTCCACCGGGGAGCTGTTTTTT
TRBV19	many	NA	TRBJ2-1	CASSTPSESSYNEQFF	TGTGCCAGTAGTACCCCCAGCGAGAGCTCCTACAATGAGCAGTTCTTC
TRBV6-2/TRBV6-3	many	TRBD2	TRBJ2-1	CASRLSDYGFSGTRNEQFF	TGTGCCAGCAGGCTCTCCGACTATGGGTTTAGCGGGACTCGGAATGAGCAGTTCTTC
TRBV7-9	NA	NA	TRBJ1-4	CASSLGVGEKLFF	TGTGCCAGCAGCTTAGGTGTTGGGGAAAAACTGTTTTTT
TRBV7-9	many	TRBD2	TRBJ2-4	CASSPSPLRTSGNAAKNIQYF	TGTGCCAGCAGCCCAAGTCCCCTCCGGACTAGCGGGAACGCGGCCAAAAACATTCAGTACTTC
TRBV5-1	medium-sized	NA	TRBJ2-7	CASSPRTADYEQYF	TGCGCCAGCAGCCCCCGGACCGCCGACTACGAGCAGTACTTC
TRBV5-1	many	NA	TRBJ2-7	CASSPRTQDNEQYF	TGCGCCAGCAGCCCCCGGACCCAGGACAACGAGCAGTACTTC